The 15 T cell receptor beta chains given below trace back to one sample, sequenced in a study of siplizumab effects on memory and regulatory T cells (dated by TCRdb to the late 2010s). The library was prepared using the immunoSEQ multiplex PCR assay. In its TCRdb copy, this immuneACCESS table keeps in-frame sequences only and misses some clones. Where compared with another copy, unresolved V genes explain less than half of these, and the others have no known cause. The sample has about 120,000 clones on record, roughly 94% of them singletons. The ten largest clonotypes hold about 1.8% of the sample. Specimen: non-Treg CD4+ T cells sorted from blood. The sample's cell subset or site label, decoded: FACS-sorted unstimulated CD4+ non-regulatory T cells. These receptors came from a human donor in good health.

The chain carries TRBV6-1 and TRBJ1-1; D perhaps matches TRBD1 (6 bases). The CDR3 covers 15 residues. With 2 bases removed from V and 9 bases from J, the gap between germline ends came to 19 bases. Germline V gene sequence: CDR1 MNHNS, CDR2 SASEGT. The CDR3 loop reads CASSEFSGRGRQAFF. DNA for the CDR3: TGTGCCAGCAGTGAATTTTCGGGTCGGGGGCGCCAAGCTTTCTTT.

V usage is TRBV5-1 and J usage is TRBJ1-3, with a possible D match to TRBD1 (5 bases). The CDR3 contains 17 residues. CDR1 is SGHRS, CDR2 YFSETQ, per germline. Trimming shortened V by 6 bases and J by 1 base, and 20 bases separated the two germline ends. CDR3 DNA sequence: TGCGCCAGCAAGCACGGGTCCCTGGGGGTTTCTGGAAACACCATATATTTT. The encoded protein is CASKHGSLGVSGNTIYF.

This clone has a single count. The rearrangement uses TRBV19 and TRBJ1-2; D gene uncertain. This CDR3 spans 13 amino acids. Germline CDR1 LNHDA, CDR2 SQIVND (reference sequence). V gave up 4 bases and J gave up 7 bases, with 13 bases separating them. The CDR3 spells CASSTTPWSGYTF. The CDR3 DNA reads TGTGCCAGTAGTACAACACCGTGGAGTGGCTACACCTTC.

The chain joins TRBV10-3 to TRBJ2-5; 9 bases match TRBD1. Losses at the gene ends were 6 bases for V and 5 bases for J; bases not matched to a gene: 10. The CDR3 contains 15 residues. Germline-derived CDR1 and CDR2 are ENHRY and SYGVKD. The CDR3 nucleotides are TGTGCCATCAGCCCGGACAGGGGAGGAGACGAGACCCAGTACTTC. Amino acid sequence: CAISPDRGGDETQYF.

This chain connects TRBV6-5 to TRBJ2-7, with D possibly being TRBD2 (5 bases). Trimming removed 2 bases at V and 7 bases at J, with 12 bases between. The CDR3 is made up of 13 amino acids. CDR1 is MNHEY, CDR2 SVGAGI, per germline. The CDR3 sequence: CASSYEGIFEQYF. CDR3 nucleotides: TGTGCCAGCAGTTACGAGGGAATCTTTGAGCAGTACTTC.

The genes are TRBV2 and TRBJ1-1; maybe TRBD1 (5 bases). Per germline, CDR1 SNHLY and CDR2 FYNNEI. This CDR3 region has 14 residues. Trimming removed 3 bases from V and 3 bases from J, with 11 bases in between. The CDR3 DNA is TGTGCCAGCAGTGAGGTCCGGGGGTACACTGAAGCTTTCTTT. Translated: CASSEVRGYTEAFF.

This chain uses TRBV6-4 with TRBJ2-3, with TRBD2 matching over 15 bases. The CDR3 runs to 19 residues. The junction had 7 bases not matched to a gene; V was cut back by 3 bases and J by 0 bases. Germline values: CDR1 MRHNA, CDR2 SNTAGT. The CDR3 loop reads CASSESGLAGGRSTDTQYF. DNA for the CDR3: TGTGCCAGCAGTGAGTCGGGACTAGCGGGGGGCCGTAGCACAGATACGCAGTATTTT.

The rearrangement links TRBV6-6 to TRBJ1-4; D uncertain. The CDR3 runs 13 residues. Germline V gene sequence: CDR1 MNHNY, CDR2 SVGAGI (reference sequence). V was clipped by 9 bases and J by 4 bases, with 12 bases between them. The CDR3 sequence: CASRRIYNEKLFF. CDR3 nucleotides: TGTGCCAGTAGACGGATTTATAATGAAAAACTGTTTTTT.

This chain connects TRBV5-1 to TRBJ2-7; D is perhaps TRBD1 (5 bases). Germline V gene sequence: CDR1 SGHRS, CDR2 YFSETQ. V was trimmed by 0 bases and J by 2 bases, leaving 9 bases between them. This CDR3 region has 14 residues. CDR3 residues: CASSLADSAYEQYF. CDR3 coding DNA: TGCGCCAGCAGCTTGGCCGACAGTGCCTACGAGCAGTACTTC.

Turning to this clone: At one of its ends the junction is not consistent with the germline gene, which may arise from a read error. The chain joins TRBV6-5 to TRBJ1-3, with a possible D match to TRBD1 (5 bases). The germline V gene has CDR1 MNHEY and CDR2 SVGAGI. The CDR3 is 16 residues long. CDR3 amino acids: CASRYSSGRSGNTIYF. CDR3 DNA sequence: TGTGCCAGCAGATACTCCTCAGGGCGCTCCGGAAACACCATATATTTT.

The chain carries TRBV7-9 and TRBJ2-7, with TRBD2 as a possible D gene (5 bases). The CDR3 covers 16 residues. The germline CDR1 and CDR2 sequences are SEHNR and FQNEAQ (reference sequence). V shed 0 bases and J shed 5 bases, with 17 bases lying between them. This chain's CDR3 is CASSLARVERRNEQYF. The CDR3 DNA sequence: TGTGCCAGCAGCTTAGCAAGGGTTGAGCGGAGGAACGAGCAGTACTTC.

The gene calls are TRBV7-2 and TRBJ2-1; 13 positions match TRBD2. This CDR3 comprises 17 residues. V lost 5 bases and J lost 9; bases outside the gene matches: 13. Germline-derived CDR1 and CDR2 are SGHTA and FQGNSA. This CDR3 reads CASSPRRGLAGMVEQFF. CDR3 DNA: TGTGCCAGCAGCCCCCGCCGGGGACTAGCGGGAATGGTTGAGCAGTTCTTC.

The chain is built from TRBV5-4 and TRBJ2-1, with a weak D call TRBD2 (5 bases). Trimming stripped 4 bases from V and 1 base from J, with 12 bases between. The germline V gene encodes CDR1 SGHNT and CDR2 YYREEE (reference sequence). This CDR3 has 15 residues. CDR3 sequence reads: CASSLPGGSYNEQFF. The CDR3 DNA sequence: TGTGCCAGCAGCCTCCCAGGCGGGTCCTACAATGAGCAGTTCTTC.

The rearrangement links TRBV5-1 to TRBJ2-3, with 7 nucleotides matching TRBD1. The CDR3 covers 15 residues. Trimming cost V 3 bases and J 0 bases; bases outside gene matches: 4. Germline V lookup: CDR1 SGHRS, CDR2 YFSETQ. CDR3 DNA sequence: TGCGCCAGCAGCTCAAGACAGGGTAGCACAGATACGCAGTATTTT. This encodes CASSSRQGSTDTQYF.

The chain combines TRBV27 with TRBJ2-7; a weak D match, TRBD2 (5 bases). The V and J ends lost 5 bases and 4 bases respectively, with 15 bases between them. This CDR3 has 14 residues. Germline assignment: CDR1 MNHEY and CDR2 SMNVEV (reference sequence). The CDR3 sequence: CASSLDTRGYEQYF. The CDR3 DNA follows: TGTGCCAGCAGTCTCGATACTAGAGGATACGAGCAGTACTTC.